These 26 T cell receptor beta chains came from one sample sequenced in a study of shared clonotypes between healthy human individuals. The table came from immunoSEQ multiplex PCR; TCRdb's copy has only in-frame clones and leaves some out. The top ten clones hold approximately 1.3% of a sample with 850,000 to 1,200,000 clones, roughly 80% of them seen once. Sequenced material: memory CD4+ T cells sorted from blood. Subset meaning: CD45RA-negative fraction. The source of these receptors is a man aged 18 to 35 in good health.

The rearrangement joins TRBV6-1 to TRBJ1-5; maybe TRBD1 (5 bases). The CDR3 consists of 13 residues. With 7 bases removed from V and 6 bases from J, the gap between germline ends came to 13 bases. CDR1 MNHNS and CDR2 SASEGT come from the germline V gene. CDR3 sequence (DNA): TGTGCCAGCATGCGGGGACGAGCTCAGCCCCAGCATTTT. It is translated as CASMRGRAQPQHF.

This chain uses TRBV19 with TRBJ2-6; TRBD1 might be the D (6 bases). Trimming shortened V by 7 bases and J by 0 bases, and 19 bases separated the two germline ends. Germline V CDR1 and CDR2: LNHDA, SQIVND (reference sequence). This CDR3 has 18 amino acids. In DNA form, the CDR3 reads TGTGCCAGTACTTCCTGGGGGACATCGGACTCTGGGGCCAACGTCCTGACTTTC. It specifies CASTSWGTSDSGANVLTF.

This clone came up once. This chain uses TRBV6-6 with TRBJ2-3; possible D gene TRBD1, 6 bases. This CDR3 has 14 residues. CDR1 and CDR2 from the germline V gene are MNHNY and SVGAGI (reference sequence). V was cut by 8 bases and J by 6 bases, with 18 bases left in between. In nucleotides, the CDR3 is TGTGCCAGCTCGTTTAGGCAGGGGAAGGATACGCAGTATTTT. This encodes CASSFRQGKDTQYF.

This clone was counted many times. The V call is TRBV7-8, the J call TRBJ2-1; 13 bases are a match to TRBD2. The germline CDR1 and CDR2 sequences are SGHVS and FQNEAQ. J gave up 2 bases and V 3 bases, and 1 base lay outside the gene matches. The CDR3 consists of 16 residues. The CDR3 region has the DNA TGTGCCAGCAGCTTTGGACTAGCGGGAGCCTACAATGAGCAGTTCTTC. Amino acids: CASSFGLAGAYNEQFF. Full variable domain (outside the CDR3, taken from reference TRBV7-8 and TRBJ2-1): GAGVSQSPRYKVAKRGQDVALRCDPISGHVSLFWYQQALGQGPEFLTYFQNEAQLDKSGLPSDRFFAERPEGSVSTLKIQRTQQEDSAVYLCASSFGLAGAYNEQFFGPGTRLTVL.

This clone was observed once. V gene TRBV7-9 combines with J gene TRBJ1-4; no clear D gene. V lost 0 bases, J lost 7 bases, and 9 bases lay in between. Germline V CDR1 and CDR2: SEHNR, FQNEAQ (reference sequence). The CDR3 length is 14 residues. This CDR3 reads CASSLAGVGEKLFF. For the CDR3, the DNA is TGTGCCAGCAGCTTAGCGGGCGTTGGTGAAAAACTGTTTTTT.

In the case of this clone: A much larger clone differs by one base, so this may be a read error. The identical CDR3 is also encoded by other nucleotide sequences in the sample. CDR3 coding DNA: TGTGCCAGCAGGGGTAGCAATCAGCCCCAGCATTTT. Translated: CASRGSNQPQHF. This chain links TRBV6-1 with TRBJ1-5; D remains unclear. Germline V lookup: CDR1 MNHNS, CDR2 SASEGT. The CDR3 contains 12 residues. Trimming pared 6 bases from V and 0 bases from J, leaving 3 bases between.

Only a few counts were recorded for this clone. The chain links TRBV5-1 to TRBJ1-6; 10 bases are a match to TRBD1. Germline lookup yields CDR1 SGHRS and CDR2 YFSETQ. Trimming took 2 bases from V and 8 from J; bases not matched to a gene: 1. The CDR3 runs 14 residues. CDR3 DNA: TGCGCCAGCAGCTTCGGGACAGGGGATTCACCCCTCCACTTT. Translation: CASSFGTGDSPLHF. Based on the CDR3 plus reference TRBV5-1 and TRBJ1-6, the full variable domain is KAGVTQTPRYLIKTRGQQVTLSCSPISGHRSVSWYQQTPGQGLQFLFEYFSETQRNKGNFPGRFSGRQFSNSRSEMNVSTLELGDSALYLCASSFGTGDSPLHFGNGTRLTVT.

The chain is built from TRBV7-2 and TRBJ1-5; perhaps TRBD1 as D (5 bases). The ends were cut back, 7 bases at V and 2 bases at J, with 15 bases in the middle. The CDR3 totals 15 residues. Germline CDR1 SGHTA, CDR2 FQGNSA. The CDR3 is CASTQGAMGNQPQHF. Here the CDR3 DNA reads TGTGCCAGCACACAAGGGGCTATGGGCAATCAGCCCCAGCATTTT. The full variable domain, completed using reference TRBV7-2 and TRBJ1-5, is GAGVSQSPSNKVTEKGKDVELRCDPISGHTALYWYRQSLGQGLEFLIYFQGNSAPDKSGLPSDRFSAERTGGSVSTLTIQRTQQEDSAVYLCASTQGAMGNQPQHFGDGTRLSIL.

Comment on this clone: Other DNA sequences in the same sample also yield this CDR3. The rearrangement joins TRBV9 to TRBJ2-7; D may be TRBD2 (5 bases). The germline V gene encodes CDR1 SGDLS and CDR2 YYNGEE. The V gene lost 1 base and the J gene lost 2 bases, with 7 bases spanning the gap. The length of the CDR3 is 13 residues. The CDR3 sequence is CASSVRDTYEQYF. The CDR3 DNA follows: TGTGCCAGCAGCGTACGGGATACCTACGAGCAGTACTTC.

The chain links TRBV27 to TRBJ1-5; 9 bases map to TRBD1. The V gene's germline CDR1 is MNHEY and CDR2 SMNVEV (reference sequence). This CDR3 contains 16 residues. J lost 4 bases, V lost 0 bases, and 4 bases had no gene match. The CDR3 sequence is CASSLSKDRGNQPQHF. The CDR3 bases are TGTGCCAGCAGTTTATCGAAAGACAGGGGGAATCAGCCCCAGCATTTT.

The chain has TRBV9 and TRBJ2-3; 13 bases map to TRBD2. V trimming: 6 bases; J trimming: 0 bases; junction bases outside the gene matches: 4. Germline V gene lookup returns CDR1 SGDLS and CDR2 YYNGEE. The CDR3 covers 16 residues. CDR3 in DNA: TGTGCCAGCACCGGGGGACTAGCGGGGAGCACAGATACGCAGTATTTT. Residues: CASTGGLAGSTDTQYF. The variable domain in full, with the rest retrieved from reference TRBV9 and TRBJ2-3, is DSGVTQTPKHLITATGQRVTLRCSPRSGDLSVYWYQQSLDQGLQFLIQYYNGEERAKGNILERFSAQQFPDLHSELNLSSLELGDSALYFCASTGGLAGSTDTQYFGPGTRLTVL.

The genes are TRBV5-6 and TRBJ2-5, with D possibly matching TRBD2 (5 bases). The end of the DNA is better explained by TRBJ2-7, so the J call may be wrong. Germline V CDR1 and CDR2: SGHDT, YYEEEE. The length of the CDR3 is 15 residues. The CDR3 spells CASSLGRRSSYEQYF. The CDR3 nucleotides are TGTGCCAGCAGCTTGGGCCGGAGGAGCTCCTACGAGCAGTACTTC.

The rearrangement joins TRBV15 to TRBJ2-1; 8 bases agree with TRBD2. The CDR3 covers 15 residues. Per the germline V gene, CDR1 is LNHNV and CDR2 is YYDKDF (reference sequence). V dropped 8 bases and J dropped 8; count of bases not matched to a gene: 14. The CDR3 here is CATRLPGGPRDEQFF. DNA of the CDR3: TGTGCCACCCGGCTTCCGGGGGGGCCTCGGGATGAGCAGTTCTTC.

The chain recombines TRBV4-3 with TRBJ1-5; the D gene is possibly TRBD1 (5 bases). The V end lost 0 bases, the J end lost 7 bases, and 7 bases lay between the germline ends. CDR3 length: 13 amino acids. Germline V gene data show CDR1 as LGHNA and CDR2 as YSLEER. The CDR3 DNA reads as TGCGCCAGCAGCCAAGATCCAGGGCAGCCCCAGCATTTT. Translating gives CASSQDPGQPQHF.

The chain couples TRBV6-1 to TRBJ2-7; D possibly corresponds to TRBD2 (5 bases). The V gene's germline CDR1 is MNHNS and CDR2 SASEGT. CDR3 size: 11 residues. V gave up 7 bases and J gave up 4 bases, with 8 bases separating them. Written as DNA, the CDR3 is TGTGCCAGCACCGGGAAATACGAGCAGTACTTC. This encodes CASTGKYEQYF.

J is TRBJ2-7 and V is TRBV4-1, with 9 nucleotides matching TRBD1. CDR1 and CDR2 from the germline V gene are MGHRA and YSYEKL. The CDR3 length is 16 residues. V trimming: 3 bases; J trimming: 4 bases; junction bases outside the gene matches: 10. As DNA, the CDR3 is TGCGCCAGCAGCCAGCCGACAGGGGGGTTCGCGTACGAGCAGTACTTC. Protein product: CASSQPTGGFAYEQYF.

V gene TRBV7-2 combines with J gene TRBJ2-5; TRBD2 matches 8 bases. This CDR3 is 13 amino acids long. Trimming took 5 bases from V and 4 from J; bases not matched to a gene: 3. Germline CDR1 SGHTA, CDR2 FQGNSA. CDR3 amino acids: CASSPGTRETQYF. The CDR3 nucleotides read TGTGCCAGCAGCCCCGGGACTAGAGAGACCCAGTACTTC.

V gene TRBV2 combines with J gene TRBJ2-7; D possibly corresponds to TRBD2 (5 bases). Trimming cost V 1 base and J 10 bases, with 14 bases left between them. Per germline, CDR1 SNHLY and CDR2 FYNNEI. This CDR3 spans 13 amino acids. The CDR3 region is CASSEEPRGSQYF. CDR3 in DNA: TGTGCCAGCAGTGAAGAACCCCGAGGGAGTCAGTACTTC.

This clone was observed once. J is TRBJ1-4 and V is TRBV5-1, with a possible D match to TRBD1 (5 bases). The CDR3 runs 15 residues. Trimming stripped 3 bases from V and 8 bases from J, with 17 bases between. CDR1 and CDR2 (germline): SGHRS, YFSETQ. The CDR3, as DNA: TGCGCCAGCAGCTCGGACACTTCAACGGGAGAAAAACTGTTTTTT. Its protein product is CASSSDTSTGEKLFF.

This sequence joins TRBV7-9 and TRBJ1-2; D gene unclear. CDR3 length equals 16 residues. V was cut by 3 bases and J by 0 bases, with 14 bases left in between. The germline CDR1 and CDR2 sequences are SEHNR and FQNEAQ (reference sequence). CDR3 nucleotide sequence: TGTGCCAGCAGCTTGGATGGCGGCATATCTAACTATGGCTACACCTTC. Protein: CASSLDGGISNYGYTF.

This sequence joins TRBV19 and TRBJ1-5, with D possibly matching TRBD1 (6 bases). Per the germline V gene, CDR1 is LNHDA and CDR2 is SQIVND (reference sequence). CDR3 length: 14 residues. The V gene lost 7 bases and the J gene lost 6 bases, with 16 bases spanning the gap. The CDR3 reads CASKTAGGGQPQHF. CDR3 coding DNA: TGTGCCAGTAAAACAGCGGGGGGCGGTCAGCCCCAGCATTTT.

This clone was recorded once. This chain links TRBV28 with TRBJ1-5; possibly TRBD1 for D (5 bases). This CDR3 is 15 amino acids long. V lost 6 bases, J lost 11 bases, and 23 bases lay in between. CDR1 is MDHEN and CDR2 is SYDVKM in the germline V gene. The CDR3 region is CASSSEYRHAGAQHF. The CDR3, as DNA: TGTGCCAGCAGCTCCGAATACAGGCACGCGGGGGCCCAGCATTTT.

The rearrangement joins TRBV6-4 to TRBJ2-3; D call uncertain. Germline V gene lookup returns CDR1 MRHNA and CDR2 SNTAGT. Between the trimmed V and J ends, which lost 4 bases and 1 base, there was a span of 9 bases. CDR3 length: 14 residues. The CDR3 bases are TGTGCCAGCAGTGCTGGCGGCCGCACAGATACGCAGTATTTT. This encodes CASSAGGRTDTQYF.

V gene TRBV10-3 combines with J gene TRBJ2-7; 10 bases align to TRBD2. This CDR3 spans 15 amino acids. Germline-derived CDR1 and CDR2 are ENHRY and SYGVKD. V lost 5 bases and J lost 0; bases outside the gene matches: 4. CDR3 in DNA: TGTGCCATCAGTCTCGGACTAGCGGCCTCCTACGAGCAGTACTTC. This sequence encodes CAISLGLAASYEQYF.

The CDR3 coding sequence is TGTGCCAGCAGTTTGGGACAGGGCGCCTACGAGCAGTACTTC. It translates to CASSLGQGAYEQYF. This chain links TRBV2 with TRBJ2-7; 9 bases match TRBD1. Losses at the gene ends were 5 bases for V and 2 bases for J; bases not matched to a gene: 4. Germline V CDR1 and CDR2: SNHLY, FYNNEI. The CDR3 extends over 14 amino acids. Full variable domain (outside the CDR3, taken from reference TRBV2 and TRBJ2-7): EPEVTQTPSHQVTQMGQEVILRCVPISNHLYFYWYRQILGQKVEFLVSFYNNEISEKSEIFDDQFSVERPDGSNFTLKIRSTKLEDSAMYFCASSLGQGAYEQYFGPGTRLTVT.

The chain couples TRBV5-6 to TRBJ2-3, with D possibly being TRBD2 (6 bases). The CDR3 has 13 residues. V lost 0 bases and J lost 5, with 7 bases in between. In germline, CDR1 is SGHDT, CDR2 YYEEEE. The CDR3 protein is CASSLAGRDTQYF. CDR3 DNA: TGTGCCAGCAGCTTGGCCGGGAGAGATACGCAGTATTTT.